The 21 T cell receptor beta chains listed next were all sequenced from one sample in a study of identical twins. Via MiXCR, TCRdb re-called the 5' RACE reads, giving one row per CDR3 protein. The data hold approximately 500,000 distinct CDR3 sequences, with 20% to 30% observed a single time. The same sample was also used in a study of T cells expressing NK-cell markers.

The sequenced sample consisted of CD4+ T cells sorted from blood. The receptors here all came from a woman aged 18-35 years in good health.

This clonotype was observed a few times. This chain links TRBV20-1 with TRBJ2-3; 11 positions agree with TRBD2. Germline assignment: CDR1 DFQATT and CDR2 SNEGSKA (reference sequence). This CDR3 is 14 amino acids long. The ends lost 5 bases at V and 5 bases at J; junction bases unmatched: 6. The DNA of the CDR3 is TGCAGTGCTGCCCGCCTAGCGGGAGGAGATACGCAGTATTTT. Protein: CSAARLAGGDTQYF.

In regard to this clonotype: The junction departs from germline at one end; a sequencing error may be responsible. The chain combines TRBV7-7 with TRBJ2-7, with D unresolved. There are 13 residues in the CDR3. Germline V gene lookup returns CDR1 SSHAT and CDR2 FNYEAQ (reference sequence). The chain's CDR3 is CASSHWVSYEQYF. The CDR3 DNA sequence: TGTGCTAGCAGCCACTGGGTGTCCTACGAGCAGTACTTC.

CDR3 region: CASRLRRGGNEQFF. The CDR3 nucleotides read TGTGCCAGCAGGCTGCGGCGGGGAGGCAATGAGCAGTTCTTC. The chain employs TRBV11-2 and TRBJ2-1; D is possibly TRBD2 (6 bases). This CDR3 is built from 14 residues. The germline V gene has CDR1 SGHAT and CDR2 FQNNGV. With 6 bases removed from V and 6 bases from J, the gap between germline ends came to 15 bases.

The chain uses TRBV2 and TRBJ2-7; perhaps TRBD1 as D (7 bases). The CDR3 length is 13 residues. Trimming cost V 11 bases and J 4 bases, with 18 bases left between them. The germline V gene has CDR1 SNHLY and CDR2 FYNNEI. The CDR3 nucleotides are TGTGCCGCCGGCAGGGGGGCTCATTACGAGCAGTACTTC. Translated, it gives CAAGRGAHYEQYF.

The gene calls are TRBV6-5 and TRBJ2-3, with D perhaps TRBD1 or TRBD2 (5 bases each). Germline CDR1 MNHEY, CDR2 SVGAGI. The V gene lost 0 bases and the J gene lost 3 bases, with 10 bases spanning the gap. The CDR3 loop spans 15 amino acids. DNA of the CDR3: TGTGCCAGCAGTTACTCGTGGGGGTGGACAGATACGCAGTATTTT. Translated: CASSYSWGWTDTQYF.

This clonotype was detected only a few times. V and J are TRBV6-2 or TRBV6-3 and TRBJ2-7, with a weak D call TRBD1 (6 bases). This CDR3 spans 14 amino acids. V was cut by 5 bases and J by 2 bases, with 13 bases left in between. Germline V gives CDR1 MNHEY, CDR2 SVGEGT. The CDR3 DNA reads as TGTGCCAGCAGTGCCCGGGACACGACCTACGAGCAGTACTTC. It encodes CASSARDTTYEQYF.

This chain joins TRBV27 and TRBJ2-7; D not certain. V lost 5 bases, J lost 6 bases, and 11 bases lay in between. The CDR3 consists of 12 residues. From germline, CDR1 is MNHEY and CDR2 SMNVEV (reference sequence). Here the CDR3 reads CASSRTPSEQYF. CDR3 DNA sequence: TGTGCCAGCAGTCGAACCCCCTCCGAGCAGTACTTC.

The genes are TRBV12-3 or TRBV12-4 and TRBJ1-6, with TRBD1 matching over 7 bases. V lost 5 bases to trimming and J lost 13 bases; unmatched junction nucleotides: 8. CDR3 length equals 13 residues. The CDR3, as DNA: TGTGCCAGCAGTGTAGGACAGGCCGCTCCCCTCCACTTT. Translating it yields CASSVGQAAPLHF.

The chain links TRBV10-3 to TRBJ2-3; unclear D gene. This CDR3 is built from 14 residues. Trimming removed 1 base at V and 0 bases at J, with 5 bases between. Germline CDR1 reads ENHRY; CDR2 reads SYGVKD. CDR3 region: CAISEYSSTDTQYF. CDR3 DNA: TGTGCCATCAGTGAGTACTCGAGCACAGATACGCAGTATTTT.

This chain joins TRBV5-1 and TRBJ2-7, with D possibly matching TRBD1 (6 bases). Per the germline V gene, CDR1 is SGHRS and CDR2 is YFSETQ. Trimming shortened V by 8 bases and J by 2 bases, and 17 bases separated the two germline ends. This CDR3 spans 14 amino acids. CDR3 in DNA: TGCGCCAGTAACCCCGGACAGTCTACCTACGAGCAGTACTTC. Translating it yields CASNPGQSTYEQYF.

This clonotype was counted ten times or more. The chain recombines TRBV7-3 with TRBJ2-2; D remains unclear. The germline V gene encodes CDR1 SGHTA and CDR2 FQGTGA. Trimming cost V 5 bases and J 3 bases, with 4 bases left between them. CDR3 length equals 12 residues. CDR3 nucleotide sequence: TGTGCCAGCAGCCGTTACACCGGGGAGCTGTTTTTT. It is translated as CASSRYTGELFF.

The chain links TRBV29-1 to TRBJ2-5; no definite D call. The CDR3 spans 13 residues. Between the trimmed V and J ends, which lost 4 bases and 2 bases, there was a span of 11 bases. The germline gives CDR1 SQVTM, CDR2 ANQGSEA. DNA of the CDR3: TGCAGCGTTGGAATCCCAGCTCAAGAGACCCAGTACTTC. Amino acid sequence: CSVGIPAQETQYF.

The gene calls are TRBV27 and TRBJ1-6; 8 positions agree with TRBD1. The V segment lost 11 bases and the J segment 2 bases; nucleotides outside the gene matches: 5. From germline, CDR1 is MNHEY and CDR2 SMNVEV (reference sequence). The CDR3 is 14 residues long. The CDR3: CASTGGTYNSPLHF. CDR3 bases: TGTGCCTCCACAGGGGGGACCTATAATTCACCCCTCCACTTT.

This clonotype was detected only a few times. The rearrangement joins TRBV10-3 to TRBJ2-1; 12 nucleotides agree with TRBD2. This CDR3 spans 17 amino acids. V trimming: 6 bases; J trimming: 9 bases; junction bases outside the gene matches: 15. Germline CDR1 reads ENHRY; CDR2 reads SYGVKD. The CDR3 region is CAISNLPSGGAASEQFF. CDR3 sequence (DNA): TGTGCCATCAGCAATCTCCCTAGCGGGGGGGCGGCAAGTGAGCAGTTCTTC.

The J gene is TRBJ2-6, the V gene TRBV5-1; no clear D. Looked up from germline, CDR1 is SGHRS and CDR2 is YFSETQ. Trimming took 5 bases from V and 0 from J, leaving 6 bases between them. This CDR3 has 14 amino acids. CDR3 bases: TGCGCCAGCAGAAATTACTCTGGGGCCAACGTCCTGACTTTC. Its protein is CASRNYSGANVLTF. Complete variable domain (other parts from reference TRBV5-1 and TRBJ2-6): KAGVTQTPRYLIKTRGQQVTLSCSPISGHRSVSWYQQTPGQGLQFLFEYFSETQRNKGNFPGRFSGRQFSNSRSEMNVSTLELGDSALYLCASRNYSGANVLTFGAGSRLTVL.

This rearrangement joins TRBV6-2 or TRBV6-3 to TRBJ2-1; D is undetermined. Germline-derived CDR1 and CDR2 are MNHEY and SVGEGT. The CDR3 extends over 13 amino acids. The germline V and J ends were trimmed by 4 bases and 9 bases, with 13 bases remaining between them. CDR3 DNA: TGTGCCAGCAGTTTTAACCCGACACTTGAGCAGTTCTTC. Encoded protein: CASSFNPTLEQFF.

The genes are TRBV30 and TRBJ2-6, with D perhaps TRBD2 (5 bases). Germline CDR1 GTSNPN, CDR2 SVGIG (reference sequence). The CDR3 length is 15 residues. V was trimmed by 3 bases and J by 2 bases, leaving 11 bases between them. In DNA form, the CDR3 reads TGTGCCTGGAGGACTATCTACCCTGGGGCCAACGTCCTGACTTTC. It is translated as CAWRTIYPGANVLTF.

The chain carries TRBV10-1 and TRBJ2-2; the match to TRBD2 covers 8 bases. J was trimmed by 6 bases and V by 7 bases; bases with no gene match: 7. CDR1 WNHNN and CDR2 SYGVQD come from the germline V gene (reference sequence). This CDR3 is built from 14 residues. CDR3 coding DNA: TGCGCCAGCATGGCGGGACTAGGGGCCGGGGAGCTGTTTTTT. It translates to CASMAGLGAGELFF.

The chain couples TRBV15 to TRBJ1-4; D gene unclear. V lost 3 bases to trimming and J lost 6 bases, with 11 bases between them. This CDR3 has 14 residues. Germline CDR1 is LNHNV and CDR2 is YYDKDF (reference sequence). CDR3 sequence: CATSRWSADEKLFF. In nucleotides, the CDR3 is TGTGCCACCAGCAGGTGGTCTGCTGATGAAAAACTGTTTTTT.

This clonotype was detected many times. V gene TRBV20-1 combines with J gene TRBJ1-2; D uncertain. Germline V gene data show CDR1 as DFQATT and CDR2 as SNEGSKA (reference sequence). CDR3 length equals 14 residues. With 0 bases removed from V and 8 bases from J, the gap between germline ends came to 16 bases. The CDR3 loop is CSARDSDGFSGYTF. The CDR3 DNA reads TGCAGTGCTAGAGATAGTGACGGGTTCTCCGGCTACACCTTC.

J is TRBJ1-2 and V is TRBV3-1; D uncertain. CDR3 length equals 12 residues. The V end was cut by 3 bases, the J end by 6 bases, with 8 bases between. Germline lookup yields CDR1 LGHDT and CDR2 YNNKEL (reference sequence). The CDR3 DNA sequence: TGTGCCAGCAGCCAGTCGTTGAATGGCTACACCTTC. It codes for CASSQSLNGYTF.